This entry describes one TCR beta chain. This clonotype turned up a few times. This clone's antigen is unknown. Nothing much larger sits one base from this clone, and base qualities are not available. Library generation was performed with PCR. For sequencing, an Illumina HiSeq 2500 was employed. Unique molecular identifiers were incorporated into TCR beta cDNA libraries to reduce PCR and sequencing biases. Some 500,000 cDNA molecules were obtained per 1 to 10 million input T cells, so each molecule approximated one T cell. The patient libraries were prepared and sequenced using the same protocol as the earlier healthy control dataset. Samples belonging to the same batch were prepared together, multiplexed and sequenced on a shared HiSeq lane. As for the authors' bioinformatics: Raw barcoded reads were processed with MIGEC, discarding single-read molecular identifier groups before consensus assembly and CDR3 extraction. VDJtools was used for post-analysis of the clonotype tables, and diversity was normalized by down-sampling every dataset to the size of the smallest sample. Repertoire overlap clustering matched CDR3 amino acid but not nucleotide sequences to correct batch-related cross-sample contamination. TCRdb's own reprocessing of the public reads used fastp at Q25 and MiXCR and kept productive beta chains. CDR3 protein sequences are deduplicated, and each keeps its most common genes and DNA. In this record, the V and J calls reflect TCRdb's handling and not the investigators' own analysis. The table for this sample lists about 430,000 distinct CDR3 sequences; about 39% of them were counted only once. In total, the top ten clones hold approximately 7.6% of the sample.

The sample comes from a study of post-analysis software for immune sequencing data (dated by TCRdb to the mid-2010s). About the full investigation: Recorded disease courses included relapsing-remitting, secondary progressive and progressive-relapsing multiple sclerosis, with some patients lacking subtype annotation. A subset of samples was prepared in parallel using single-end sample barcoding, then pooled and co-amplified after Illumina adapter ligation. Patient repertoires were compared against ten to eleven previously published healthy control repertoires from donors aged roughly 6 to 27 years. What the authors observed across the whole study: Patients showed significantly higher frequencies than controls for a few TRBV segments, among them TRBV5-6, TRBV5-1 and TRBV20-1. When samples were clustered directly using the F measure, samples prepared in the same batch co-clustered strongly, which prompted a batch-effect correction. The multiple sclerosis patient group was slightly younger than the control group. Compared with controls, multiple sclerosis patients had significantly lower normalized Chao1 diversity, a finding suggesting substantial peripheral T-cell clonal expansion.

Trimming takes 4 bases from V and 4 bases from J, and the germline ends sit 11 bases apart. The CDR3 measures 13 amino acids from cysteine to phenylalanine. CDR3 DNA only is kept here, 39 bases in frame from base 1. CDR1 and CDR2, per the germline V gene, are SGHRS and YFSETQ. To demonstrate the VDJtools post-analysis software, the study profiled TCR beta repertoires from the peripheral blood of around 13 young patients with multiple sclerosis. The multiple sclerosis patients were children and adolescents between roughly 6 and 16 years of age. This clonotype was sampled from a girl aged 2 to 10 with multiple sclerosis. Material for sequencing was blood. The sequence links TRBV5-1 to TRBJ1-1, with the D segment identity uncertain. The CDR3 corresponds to CASSIGRATEAFF. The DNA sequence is TGCGCCAGCAGCATTGGACGGGCCACTGAAGCTTTCTTT.